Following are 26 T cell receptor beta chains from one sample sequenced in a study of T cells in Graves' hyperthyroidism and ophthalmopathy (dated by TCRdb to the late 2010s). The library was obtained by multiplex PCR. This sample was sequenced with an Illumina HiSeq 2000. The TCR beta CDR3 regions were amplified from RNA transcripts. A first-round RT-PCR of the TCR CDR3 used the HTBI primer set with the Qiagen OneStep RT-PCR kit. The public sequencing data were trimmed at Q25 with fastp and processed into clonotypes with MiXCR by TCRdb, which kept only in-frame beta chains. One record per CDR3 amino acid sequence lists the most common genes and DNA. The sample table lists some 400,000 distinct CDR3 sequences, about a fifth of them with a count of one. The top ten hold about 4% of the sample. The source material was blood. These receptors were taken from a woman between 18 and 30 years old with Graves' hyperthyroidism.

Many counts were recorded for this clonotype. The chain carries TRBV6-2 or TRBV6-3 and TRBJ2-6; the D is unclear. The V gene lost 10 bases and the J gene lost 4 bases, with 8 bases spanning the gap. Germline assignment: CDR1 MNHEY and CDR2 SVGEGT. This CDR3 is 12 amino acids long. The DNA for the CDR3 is TGTGCCACCGCAGAGGGGGCCAACGTCCTGACTTTC. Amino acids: CATAEGANVLTF.

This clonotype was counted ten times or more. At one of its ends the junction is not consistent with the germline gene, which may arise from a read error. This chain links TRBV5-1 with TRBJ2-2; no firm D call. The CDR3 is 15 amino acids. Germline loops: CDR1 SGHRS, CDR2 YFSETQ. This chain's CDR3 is CASSLGRPNTGELFF. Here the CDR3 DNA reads TGCGCCAGCAGTTTGGGTAGGCCGAACACCGGGGAGCTGTTTTTT.

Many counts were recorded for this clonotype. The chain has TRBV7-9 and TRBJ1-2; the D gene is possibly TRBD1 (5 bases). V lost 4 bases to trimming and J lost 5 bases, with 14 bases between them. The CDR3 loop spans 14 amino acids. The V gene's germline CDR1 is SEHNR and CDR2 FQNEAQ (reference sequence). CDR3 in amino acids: CASSSSGTAYGYTF. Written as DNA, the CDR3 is TGTGCCAGCAGCTCCTCCGGGACGGCATATGGCTACACCTTC.

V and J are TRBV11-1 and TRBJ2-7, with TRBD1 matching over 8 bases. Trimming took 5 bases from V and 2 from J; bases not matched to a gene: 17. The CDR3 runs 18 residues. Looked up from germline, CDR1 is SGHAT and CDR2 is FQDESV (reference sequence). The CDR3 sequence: CASSQTGTGDGGTYEQYF. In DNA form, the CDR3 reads TGTGCCAGCAGCCAAACCGGGACAGGAGATGGTGGGACCTACGAGCAGTACTTC.

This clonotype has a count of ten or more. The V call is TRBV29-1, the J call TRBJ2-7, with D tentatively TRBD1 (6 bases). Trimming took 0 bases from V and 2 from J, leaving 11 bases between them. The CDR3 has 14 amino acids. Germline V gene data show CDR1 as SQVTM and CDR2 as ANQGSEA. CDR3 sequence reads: CSVEDQGRAYEQYF. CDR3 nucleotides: TGCAGCGTTGAAGATCAGGGGCGCGCCTACGAGCAGTACTTC.

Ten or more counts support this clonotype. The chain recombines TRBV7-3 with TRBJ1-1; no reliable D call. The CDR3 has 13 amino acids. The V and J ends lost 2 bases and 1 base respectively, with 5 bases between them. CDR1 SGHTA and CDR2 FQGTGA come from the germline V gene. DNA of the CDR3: TGTGCCAGCAGCTTATGGCCGAACACTGAAGCTTTCTTT. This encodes CASSLWPNTEAFF.

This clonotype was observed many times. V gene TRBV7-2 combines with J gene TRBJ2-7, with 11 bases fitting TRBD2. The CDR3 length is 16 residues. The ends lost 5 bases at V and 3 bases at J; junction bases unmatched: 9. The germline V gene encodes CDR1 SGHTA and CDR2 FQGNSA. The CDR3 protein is CASSKSLAGGYYEQYF. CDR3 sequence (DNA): TGTGCCAGCAGCAAGTCGCTAGCGGGGGGTTACTACGAGCAGTACTTC.

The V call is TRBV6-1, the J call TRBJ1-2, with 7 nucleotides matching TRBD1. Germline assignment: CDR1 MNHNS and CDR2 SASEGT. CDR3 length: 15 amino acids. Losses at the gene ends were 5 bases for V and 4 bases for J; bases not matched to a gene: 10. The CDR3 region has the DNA TGTGCCAGCAGTCGACCCCAGGGGGTAATCTATGGCTACACCTTC. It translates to CASSRPQGVIYGYTF.

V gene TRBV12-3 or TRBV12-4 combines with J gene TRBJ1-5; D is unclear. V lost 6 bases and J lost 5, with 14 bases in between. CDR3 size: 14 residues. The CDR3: CASSPGMSDQPQHF. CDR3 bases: TGTGCCAGCAGCCCGGGGATGAGCGATCAGCCCCAGCATTTT.

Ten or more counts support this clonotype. In nucleotides, the CDR3 is TGTGCCAGCAGCTTAGGTGGGGGGGCGAAAGATACGCAGTATTTT. This translates into CASSLGGGAKDTQYF. The chain uses TRBV7-8 and TRBJ2-3; D possibly corresponds to TRBD2 (7 bases). CDR3 size: 15 residues. Trimming shortened V by 1 base and J by 5 bases, and 13 bases separated the two germline ends. Germline V gene data show CDR1 as SGHVS and CDR2 as FQNEAQ.

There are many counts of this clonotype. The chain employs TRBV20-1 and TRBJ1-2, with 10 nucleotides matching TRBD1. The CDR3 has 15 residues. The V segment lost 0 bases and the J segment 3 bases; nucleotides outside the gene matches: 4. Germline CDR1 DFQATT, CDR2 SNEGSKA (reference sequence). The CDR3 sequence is CSAREGTGEDYGYTF. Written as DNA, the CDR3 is TGCAGTGCTAGAGAGGGGACAGGGGAAGACTATGGCTACACCTTC.

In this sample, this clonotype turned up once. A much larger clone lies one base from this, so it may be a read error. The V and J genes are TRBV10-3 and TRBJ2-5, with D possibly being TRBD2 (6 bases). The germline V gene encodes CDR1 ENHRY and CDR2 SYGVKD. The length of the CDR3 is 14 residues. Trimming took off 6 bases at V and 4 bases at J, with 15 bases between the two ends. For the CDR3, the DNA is TGTGCCATCAGCGCTGACGGGGGAGGAGAGACCCAGTACTTC. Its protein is CAISADGGGETQYF.

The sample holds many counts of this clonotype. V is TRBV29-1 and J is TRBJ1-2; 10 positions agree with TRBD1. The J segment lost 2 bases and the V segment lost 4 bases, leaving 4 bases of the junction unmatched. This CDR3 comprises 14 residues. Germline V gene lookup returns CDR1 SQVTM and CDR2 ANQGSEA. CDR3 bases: TGCAGCGTTGTGGGACAGGGGTCCAACTATGGCTACACCTTC. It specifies CSVVGQGSNYGYTF. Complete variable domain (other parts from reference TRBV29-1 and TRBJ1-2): SAVISQKPSRDICQRGTSLTIQCQVDSQVTMMFWYRQQPGQSLTLIATANQGSEATYESGFVIDKFPISRPNLTFSTLTVSNMSPEDSSIYLCSVVGQGSNYGYTFGSGTRLTVV.

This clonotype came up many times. The CDR3 DNA sequence: TGCGCCAGCAGCTCCTACCTGACAGGGACCTACGAGCAGTACTTC. It is translated as CASSSYLTGTYEQYF. The chain employs TRBV5-1 and TRBJ2-7, with 7 positions matching TRBD1. In germline, CDR1 is SGHRS, CDR2 YFSETQ. This CDR3 comprises 15 residues. The V segment lost 3 bases and the J segment 2 bases; nucleotides outside the gene matches: 8.

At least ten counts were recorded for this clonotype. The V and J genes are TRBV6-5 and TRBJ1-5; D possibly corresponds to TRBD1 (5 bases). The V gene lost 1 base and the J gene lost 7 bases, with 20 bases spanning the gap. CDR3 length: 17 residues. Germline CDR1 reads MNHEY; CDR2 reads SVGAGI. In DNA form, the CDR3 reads TGTGCCAGCAGTTACTTGACCGGGGCCCAGGGTCCCCAGCCCCAGCATTTT. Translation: CASSYLTGAQGPQPQHF.

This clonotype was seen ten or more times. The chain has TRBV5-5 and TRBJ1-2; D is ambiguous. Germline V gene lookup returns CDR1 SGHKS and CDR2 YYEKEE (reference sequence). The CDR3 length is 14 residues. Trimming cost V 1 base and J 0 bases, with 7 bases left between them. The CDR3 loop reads CASSLQLSNYGYTF. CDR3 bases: TGTGCCAGCAGCTTGCAGCTCTCTAACTATGGCTACACCTTC. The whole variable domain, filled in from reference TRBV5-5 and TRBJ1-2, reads DAGVTQSPTHLIKTRGQQVTLRCSPISGHKSVSWYQQVLGQGPQFIFQYYEKEERGRGNFPDRFSARQFPNYSSELNVNALLLGDSALYLCASSLQLSNYGYTFGSGTRLTVV.

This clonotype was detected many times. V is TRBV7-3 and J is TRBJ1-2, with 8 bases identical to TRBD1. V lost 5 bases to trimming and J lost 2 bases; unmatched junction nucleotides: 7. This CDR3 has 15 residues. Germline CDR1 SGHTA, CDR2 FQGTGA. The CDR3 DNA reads TGTGCCAGCAGCCCTGGACAGGGCCGGAACTATGGCTACACCTTC. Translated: CASSPGQGRNYGYTF.

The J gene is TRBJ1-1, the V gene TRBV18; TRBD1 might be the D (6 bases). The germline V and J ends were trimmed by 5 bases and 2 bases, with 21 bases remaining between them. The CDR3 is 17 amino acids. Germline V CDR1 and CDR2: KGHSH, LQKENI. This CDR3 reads CASSSMDSRRLNTEAFF. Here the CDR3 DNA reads TGTGCCAGCTCATCGATGGACAGCAGAAGACTTAACACTGAAGCTTTCTTT. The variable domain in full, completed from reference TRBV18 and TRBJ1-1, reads NAGVMQNPRHLVRRRGQEARLRCSPMKGHSHVYWYRQLPEEGLKFMVYLQKENIIDESGMPKERFSAEFPKEGPSILRIQQVVRGDSAAYFCASSSMDSRRLNTEAFFGQGTRLTVV.

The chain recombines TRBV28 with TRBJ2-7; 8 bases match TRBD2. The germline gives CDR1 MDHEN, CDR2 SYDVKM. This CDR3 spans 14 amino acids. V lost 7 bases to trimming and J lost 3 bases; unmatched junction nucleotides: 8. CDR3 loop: CASTTGGGLYEQYF. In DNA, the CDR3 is TGTGCCAGCACGACCGGGGGGGGCCTCTACGAGCAGTACTTC.

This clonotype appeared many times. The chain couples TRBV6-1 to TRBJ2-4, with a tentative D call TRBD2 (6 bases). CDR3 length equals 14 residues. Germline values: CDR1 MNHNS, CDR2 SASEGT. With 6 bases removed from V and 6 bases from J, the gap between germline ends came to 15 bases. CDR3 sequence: CASRFNRGGNIQYF. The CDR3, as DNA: TGTGCCAGCAGATTTAATAGGGGAGGAAACATTCAGTACTTC.

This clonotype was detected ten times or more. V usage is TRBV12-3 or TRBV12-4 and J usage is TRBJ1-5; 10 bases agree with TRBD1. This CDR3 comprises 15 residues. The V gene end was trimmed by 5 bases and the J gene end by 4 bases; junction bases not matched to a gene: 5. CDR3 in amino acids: CASSRQGALNQPQHF. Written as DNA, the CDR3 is TGTGCCAGCAGTCGACAGGGGGCCCTTAATCAGCCCCAGCATTTT.

This CDR3 is CASSDRGTAFF. As DNA, the CDR3 is TGTGCCAGCAGTGACAGGGGTACGGCTTTCTTT. This chain links TRBV6-1 with TRBJ1-1; tentative D call: TRBD1 (6 bases). V lost 3 bases and J 11 bases, leaving 10 bases between the germline ends. This CDR3 has 11 amino acids. The V gene's germline CDR1 is MNHNS and CDR2 SASEGT.

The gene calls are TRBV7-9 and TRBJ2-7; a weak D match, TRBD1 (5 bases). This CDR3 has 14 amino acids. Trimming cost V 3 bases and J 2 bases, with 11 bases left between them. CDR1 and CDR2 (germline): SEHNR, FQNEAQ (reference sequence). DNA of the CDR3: TGTGCCAGCAGCTTCCGGACACGACCCTACGAGCAGTACTTC. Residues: CASSFRTRPYEQYF.

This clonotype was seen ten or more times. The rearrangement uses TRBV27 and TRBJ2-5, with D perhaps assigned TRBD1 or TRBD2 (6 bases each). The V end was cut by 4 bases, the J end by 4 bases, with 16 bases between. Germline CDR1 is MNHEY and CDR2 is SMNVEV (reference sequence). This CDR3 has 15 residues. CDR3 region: CASSWGRGTRETQYF. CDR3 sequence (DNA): TGTGCCAGCAGTTGGGGACGGGGGACAAGAGAGACCCAGTACTTC.

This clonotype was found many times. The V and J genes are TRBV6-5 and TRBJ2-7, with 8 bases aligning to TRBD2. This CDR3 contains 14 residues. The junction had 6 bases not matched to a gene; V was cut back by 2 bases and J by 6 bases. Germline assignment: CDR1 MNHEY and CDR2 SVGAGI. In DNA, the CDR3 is TGTGCCAGCAGTTACCTGGACAGCGGGGGCGAGCAGTACTTC. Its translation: CASSYLDSGGEQYF.

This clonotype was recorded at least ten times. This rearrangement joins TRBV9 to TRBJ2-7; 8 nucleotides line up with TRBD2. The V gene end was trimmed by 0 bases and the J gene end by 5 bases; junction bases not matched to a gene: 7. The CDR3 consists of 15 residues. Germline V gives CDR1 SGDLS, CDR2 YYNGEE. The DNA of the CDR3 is TGTGCCAGCAGCGTAGAGGCGGGGGGCCCTCACGAGCAGTACTTC. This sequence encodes CASSVEAGGPHEQYF.